This T cell receptor beta chain emerged from a study of tumor-infiltrating lymphocytes in oesophageal squamous cell carcinoma. The length of the CDR3 is 14 residues. The V and J ends lost 4 bases and 11 bases, in that order; junction bases with no gene match: 12. Germline CDR1 reads SGHVS; CDR2 reads FQNEAQ. In this sample, this clonotype turned up many times. One base away lies a much larger clone, so this may be a sequencing read error. TCRdb reanalysed the PCR reads using MiXCR and keeps one entry per CDR3 protein. The profile covers some 22,000 distinct CDR3 sequences, with approximately 40% appearing a single time and roughly 12% taken by the ten largest.

Sample: esophageal tumor tissue. V is TRBV7-8 and J is TRBJ2-5; 8 bases fit TRBD1. This receptor was taken from a male donor with esophageal squamous cell carcinoma. CDR3 coding DNA: TGTGCCAGCAGCTCGGGGACAGGCCACAATGAGCAGTACTTC. Translating it yields CASSSGTGHNEQYF.